This is a list of T cell receptor beta chains from one sample in a study of human T cells and chemical hapten exposure. TCRdb itself ran the 5' RACE reads through MiXCR, one entry per CDR3 protein. This table has about 140,000 distinct CDR3 sequences, roughly 4% appearing once. These receptors were collected from a female donor in good health. Each CDR3 is given with its conserved first and last residue. The D gene is left open where the match is weak. Clone size is not always given. Where it is, it says once, few, many or a class for expanded clones.

clone size,V gene,J gene,D gene,CDR3 DNA,CDR3 protein
few,TRBV12-3/TRBV12-4,TRBJ2-5,-,TGTGCCAGCGGGCCACCCCAAGAGACCCAGTACTTC,CASGPPQETQYF
many,TRBV5-1,TRBJ2-4,TRBD2,TGCGCCAGCAGCCTCAAAGGAGATAGCGGGGGGAGGAACATTCAGTACTTC,CASSLKGDSGGRNIQYF
many,TRBV6-5,TRBJ2-7,TRBD2,TGTGCCAGCAGTTACTCCGGGGGGGGGAGGAGCTCCTACGAGCAGTACTTC,CASSYSGGGRSSYEQYF
many,TRBV20-1,TRBJ1-1,-,TGCAGTGCTAGAGAACAGACAGTTATATCTGAAGCTTTCTTT,CSAREQTVISEAFF
many,TRBV20-1,TRBJ1-1,-,TGCAGTGCTAGTTACCTTAACACTGAAGCTTTCTTT,CSASYLNTEAFF
many,TRBV2,TRBJ2-7,TRBD1,TGTGCCAGCTCGGGACAGGGCTACGAGCAGTACTTC,CASSGQGYEQYF
-,TRBV3-1,TRBJ1-2,TRBD1,TGTGCCAGCAGCCAACATACAACAGGGGGTCTAGCCTACACCTTC,CASSQHTTGGLAYTF
many,TRBV29-1,TRBJ2-2,TRBD2,TGCAGCGTTGATCTGAGCGGGGGAGCCGGGTGCTACGGGGAGCTGTTTTTT,CSVDLSGGAGCYGELFF
many,TRBV15,TRBJ1-6,-,TGTGCCACCAGCAGAGTGGGCGACCATAATTCACCCCTCCACTTT,CATSRVGDHNSPLHF
-,TRBV4-2,TRBJ1-2,-,TGTGCCAGCAGCCCGACCAAACGGGGGGTAGAAGGCTACAACTTC,CASSPTKRGVEGYNF
few,TRBV6-2/TRBV6-3,TRBJ1-5,TRBD1,TGTGCCAGCAGTTGGGGGGACAGGGGGTCCAATCAGCCCCAGCATTTT,CASSWGDRGSNQPQHF
many,TRBV20-1,TRBJ2-1,-,TGCAGTGCTAGAATAGGGAATGAGCAGTTCTTC,CSARIGNEQFF
many,TRBV5-4,TRBJ1-2,-,TGTGCCAGCAGTTATGACGGAAACTATGGCTACACCTTC,CASSYDGNYGYTF
many,TRBV27,TRBJ2-3,TRBD2,TGTGCCAGCAGTTTCTACGGGACTAGACTACATACGCAGTATTTT,CASSFYGTRLHTQYF
many,TRBV24-1,TRBJ2-7,TRBD1,TGTGCCACCAGTGATTTGGGGACAGGGGGCTACGAGCAGTACTTC,CATSDLGTGGYEQYF
few,TRBV3-1,TRBJ2-7,-,TGTGCCAGCAGCCAAGACTACAGGAGGGGTGAGCAGTACTTC,CASSQDYRRGEQYF
few,TRBV4-2,TRBJ1-2,-,TGTGCCAGCAGCCAAGATCATCAGGGCTCCCTTGGCTATGGCTACACCTTC,CASSQDHQGSLGYGYTF
-,TRBV4-3,TRBJ2-1,-,TGCGCCAGCAGCCGTCAGATCCCGATGGGCTCGGTTGATGAGCAGTTCTTC,CASSRQIPMGSVDEQFF
-,TRBV20-1,TRBJ1-2,-,TGCAGTGCTAGAGATTCAGGCTATGGCTACACCTTC,CSARDSGYGYTF
few,TRBV2,TRBJ2-1,-,TGTGCCAGCAGTTCTGAGGGGGGTTCCCTTTACAATGAGCAGTTCTTC,CASSSEGGSLYNEQFF
many,TRBV28,TRBJ1-5,TRBD1,TGTGCCATCGAGACAGGGGGCGGGTATAGCAATCAGCCCCAGCATTTT,CAIETGGGYSNQPQHF
-,TRBV7-9,TRBJ1-3,-,TGTGCCAGCAGGGCGGCTCCAGGGCTTTGTGGAAACACCATATATTTT,CASRAAPGLCGNTIYF
many,TRBV6-5,TRBJ1-2,-,TGTGCCAGCAGTTACAACATGGAACCTAACTATGGCTACACCTTC,CASSYNMEPNYGYTF
few,TRBV2,TRBJ2-7,-,TGTGCCAGCAGTGATTGGACAGCCTCCTACGAGCAGTACTTC,CASSDWTASYEQYF
few,TRBV18,TRBJ1-2,-,TGTGCCAGCTCACCGTGGCCCCCGACAGGAGCCGAGGGGAGCGGCTACACCTTC,CASSPWPPTGAEGSGYTF
many,TRBV7-3,TRBJ1-5,-,TGTGCCAGCAGCCCCGACGGGAATAGCAATCAGCCCCAGCATTTT,CASSPDGNSNQPQHF
many,TRBV19,TRBJ1-1,-,TGTGCCAGTAGTACCTCCGGGACGGTGAACACTGAAGCTTTCTTT,CASSTSGTVNTEAFF
many,TRBV29-1,TRBJ2-7,TRBD1,TGCAGCGTTGCGGGGCCGGGACAGGGGATTTACGAGCAGTACTTC,CSVAGPGQGIYEQYF
many,TRBV5-1,TRBJ1-1,TRBD1,TGCGCCAGCAGCTTGGGGACAGGGCAGGGTCGAACTGAAGCTTTCTTT,CASSLGTGQGRTEAFF
many,TRBV29-1,TRBJ1-5,TRBD1,TGCAGCGTTGGCCAGGGACAGGGGGCGAATCAGCCCCAGCATTTT,CSVGQGQGANQPQHF
medium-sized,TRBV7-9,TRBJ1-5,TRBD1,TGTGCCAGCAGCCCACAGGGGGCAGAGAGGGATCAGCCCCAGCATTTT,CASSPQGAERDQPQHF
-,TRBV6-6,TRBJ2-5,TRBD1,TGTGCCAGCAGTTACGACAGGGGACGAGAGACCCAGTACTTC,CASSYDRGRETQYF
few,TRBV7-8,TRBJ2-1,TRBD2,TGTGCCAGCAGCTCCAAAACGGGGGGAGTTTACAATGAGCAGTTCTTC,CASSSKTGGVYNEQFF
many,TRBV7-9,TRBJ2-7,TRBD1,TGTGCCAGCAGTCCCCCCGTAGGACAGGGTTACTACGAGCAGTACTTC,CASSPPVGQGYYEQYF
many,TRBV5-1,TRBJ1-6,TRBD1,TGCGCCAGCAGCTTAACGGGACAGATGAATTCACCCCTCCACTTT,CASSLTGQMNSPLHF
many,TRBV5-5,TRBJ2-3,-,TGTGCCAGCAGCTCCGACCCCCACACAGATACGCAGTATTTT,CASSSDPHTDTQYF
many,TRBV7-2,TRBJ1-1,-,TGTGCCAGCAGCTTAGGTCAGGGGCAGAATGAAGCTTTCTTT,CASSLGQGQNEAFF
many,TRBV7-8,TRBJ1-1,-,TGTGCCAGCAGCTTAGTACAGGTGAACACTGAAGCTTTCTTT,CASSLVQVNTEAFF
many,TRBV20-1,TRBJ1-5,TRBD1,TGCAGTGCTAGTGTCGGGACAGGGGGTGTGGGGCGGCCCCAGCATTTT,CSASVGTGGVGRPQHF
many,TRBV27,TRBJ2-7,-,TGTGCCAGCGGTAGCGGCCGCCTGTCCGAGCAGTACTTC,CASGSGRLSEQYF
many,TRBV18,TRBJ2-7,TRBD1,TGTGCCAGCTCATCCGGACAGGGGGGCGAGCAGTACTTC,CASSSGQGGEQYF
many,TRBV6-2/TRBV6-3,TRBJ2-3,-,TGTGCCAGCAGTTACCTCGCCGGAGATACGCAGTATTTT,CASSYLAGDTQYF
few,TRBV7-3,TRBJ2-1,TRBD1,TGTGCCAGCAGCTACCAGACAGGGGACAATGAGCAGTTCTTC,CASSYQTGDNEQFF
many,TRBV27,TRBJ2-1,-,TGTGCCAGCAGTGTGACACCTCCCAACCCCTACAATGAGCAGTTCTTC,CASSVTPPNPYNEQFF
many,TRBV20-1,TRBJ1-1,-,TGCAGTGCTACAACAGGTGAAGTGGTGGCTTTCTTT,CSATTGEVVAFF
many,TRBV5-1,TRBJ1-6,-,TGCGCCAGCAGCTTGGAACCGGGAGGGTTTTCACCCCTCCACTTT,CASSLEPGGFSPLHF
many,TRBV20-1,TRBJ2-2,-,TGCAGTGCAAAACCACCGAGAGGCGGGGAGCTGTTTTTT,CSAKPPRGGELFF
many,TRBV2,TRBJ1-5,-,TGTGCCAGCAGTCCTCCCAGGGACAATCAGCCCCAGCATTTT,CASSPPRDNQPQHF
few,TRBV11-1,TRBJ2-1,-,TGTGCCAGCAGCCCGGTGGGCACCACGATCTACAATGAGCAGTTCTTC,CASSPVGTTIYNEQFF
many,TRBV2,TRBJ1-4,-,TGTGCCAGCACGAGAATTGAAAAACTGTTTTTT,CASTRIEKLFF
-,TRBV2,TRBJ2-1,-,TGTGCCAGCAGTGAGGACAGATACAATGAGCAGTTCTTC,CASSEDRYNEQFF
many,TRBV4-3,TRBJ1-1,TRBD1,TGCGCCAGCAGCCAAGACGGGGACAGATTGGGCGAAGCTTTCTTT,CASSQDGDRLGEAFF
many,TRBV7-8,TRBJ2-1,TRBD2,TGTGCCAGCAGCTTATTCGGAAGCGGGGTGACTATCTCCTACAATGAGCAGTTCTTC,CASSLFGSGVTISYNEQFF